This T cell receptor beta chain was recorded in a study of cytomegalovirus exposure and HLA in healthy donors. Overall study findings and caveats: Later analysis demonstrated an association between a missense DCLRE1C variant and TCR beta V- and J-gene trimming.

The length of the CDR3 is 16 residues. With 4 bases clipped from V and 1 base from J, the junction kept 3 bases outside the gene matches. Germline V gene sequence: CDR1 SGHRS, CDR2 YFSETQ. Worth noting for this clone: Its antigen is currently unknown.

PCR involved 60 Vbeta and 13 Jbeta primers. The data were produced by immunoSEQ multiplex PCR, yet TCRdb's version contains in-frame clones alone and is incomplete. The table includes about 180,000 clones, around four fifths detected once. Input material: PBMCs. The chain carries TRBV5-1 and TRBJ2-2; TRBD2 agrees at 11 bases. The sequence was collected from a woman younger than 45 in good health and CMV-seronegative. The CDR3 coding sequence is TGCGCCAGCAGCATGCTAGCGGGGGGGAACACCGGGGAGCTGTTTTTT. Its translation is CASSMLAGGNTGELFF.